The 13 T cell receptor beta chains in this list originate from one sample, sequenced in a study of CD8+CD57+ T cells in acquired aplastic anemia. Profiles of TCR beta VDJ and CDR3 were generated from a genomic DNA template. TCRdb analysed the reads with MiXCR anew, one entry per CDR3 protein. The sample holds fewer than 250,000 distinct CDR3 sequences, around half seen once. The sample consisted of sorted CD4+, CD8+, or CD8+CD57+ T cells (not recorded which) from PBMCs. Source of these receptors: a human donor in good health, serving as a control.

The genes are TRBV5-1 and TRBJ2-7, with TRBD1 as a possible D gene (6 bases). The ends were cut back, 4 bases at V and 2 bases at J, with 16 bases in the middle. CDR1 and CDR2 (germline): SGHRS, YFSETQ. The CDR3 has 15 residues. The CDR3 DNA is TGCGCCAGCAGCCTTCCCCAGGCAGGGGCCTACGAGCAGTACTTC. It yields the protein CASSLPQAGAYEQYF.

In this sample, this clonotype turned up many times. The chain is built from TRBV7-2 and TRBJ2-1; the match to TRBD2 covers 9 bases. V lost 8 bases and J lost 5; bases outside the gene matches: 7. The CDR3 has 14 residues. Germline values: CDR1 SGHTA, CDR2 FQGNSA. This CDR3 is CASLRRGGNNEQFF. The DNA for the CDR3 is TGTGCCAGCCTCAGGCGGGGGGGCAACAATGAGCAGTTCTTC.

This clonotype occurred once. The chain is built from TRBV5-1 and TRBJ2-3, with 7 nucleotides matching TRBD2. Per the germline V gene, CDR1 is SGHRS and CDR2 is YFSETQ. V shed 6 bases, J shed 6 bases, and the junction held 10 bases outside the gene matches. This CDR3 is built from 14 residues. CDR3 sequence (DNA): TGCGCCAGCACCCGGGAGGCGGGAACGGATACGCAGTATTTT. As protein: CASTREAGTDTQYF.

This clonotype has a count of ten or more. This sequence joins TRBV7-2 and TRBJ1-2; a weak D match, TRBD1 (5 bases). This CDR3 is 14 amino acids long. Germline values: CDR1 SGHTA, CDR2 FQGNSA. Trimming stripped 6 bases from V and 4 bases from J, with 15 bases between. For the CDR3, the DNA is TGTGCCAGCAGTCGAGGGACGGCTGGCTATGGCTACACCTTC. Translation gives CASSRGTAGYGYTF.

V usage is TRBV7-3 and J usage is TRBJ1-6, with 7 nucleotides matching TRBD1. Looked up from germline, CDR1 is SGHTA and CDR2 is FQGTGA. The trim removed 5 bases at V and 5 bases at J, leaving 6 bases unmatched. This CDR3 is built from 15 residues. The CDR3 DNA is TGTGCCAGCAGCCTACAGGGGACGGATAATTCACCCCTCCACTTT. Translating gives CASSLQGTDNSPLHF. The whole variable domain, filled in from reference TRBV7-3 and TRBJ1-6, reads GAGVSQTPSNKVTEKGKYVELRCDPISGHTALYWYRQSLGQGPEFLIYFQGTGAADDSGLPNDRFFAVRPEGSVSTLKIQRTERGDSAVYLCASSLQGTDNSPLHFGNGTRLTVT.

The chain has TRBV11-2 and TRBJ2-1, with D unresolved. CDR1 and CDR2 from the germline V gene are SGHAT and FQNNGV. V was clipped by 3 bases and J by 1 base, with 13 bases between them. The CDR3 is 16 amino acids. CDR3 protein: CASSFTTSASYNEQFF. DNA of the CDR3: TGTGCCAGCAGCTTTACAACATCGGCATCCTACAATGAGCAGTTCTTC.

This clonotype has more than one count but fewer than ten. The chain employs TRBV18 and TRBJ1-1; the D gene is possibly TRBD1 (6 bases). V was trimmed by 6 bases and J by 1 base, leaving 15 bases between them. Per germline, CDR1 KGHSH and CDR2 LQKENI. This CDR3 contains 15 residues. The CDR3 spells CASSPRTAKNTEAFF. CDR3 DNA sequence: TGTGCCAGCTCTCCCCGGACAGCTAAGAACACTGAAGCTTTCTTT.

This clonotype showed up just a few times. CDR3 protein: CASSLVTGGIYEQYF. As DNA, the CDR3 is TGTGCCAGCAGCTTGGTGACAGGGGGCATCTACGAGCAGTACTTC. The J gene is TRBJ2-7, the V gene TRBV11-2, with TRBD1 identical over 10 bases. Trimming removed 3 bases from V and 3 bases from J; junction bases left unmatched: 5. The CDR3 sequence is 15 residues long. Germline CDR1 reads SGHAT; CDR2 reads FQNNGV.

The chain carries TRBV7-3 and TRBJ1-1; D is unclear. This CDR3 is built from 17 residues. V was pared by 2 bases and J by 4 bases, with 20 bases between. Germline-derived CDR1 and CDR2 are SGHTA and FQGTGA. CDR3 DNA: TGTGCCAGCAGCTTAGCGCTCGCGGGAGGAAGGTTCACTGAAGCTTTCTTT. Amino acids: CASSLALAGGRFTEAFF.

With respect to this clonotype: The CDR3 carries no conserved terminal phenylalanine or tryptophan, so it likely arises from a read error. J is TRBJ2-5 and V is TRBV7-2, with 11 bases that match TRBD2. CDR3 length: 17 residues. The V gene end was trimmed by 5 bases and the J gene end by 1 base; junction bases not matched to a gene: 9. Germline loops: CDR1 SGHTA, CDR2 FQGNSA. CDR3 sequence: CASSLDRGLAGQETQYL. As DNA, the CDR3 is TGTGCCAGCAGCCTAGACCGCGGACTAGCGGGCCAAGAGACCCAGTACCTC.

The rearrangement uses TRBV10-2 and TRBJ2-5, with D possibly matching TRBD1 (5 bases). The germline V and J ends were trimmed by 6 bases and 9 bases, with 23 bases remaining between them. The CDR3 covers 15 residues. Per the germline V gene, CDR1 is WSHSY and CDR2 is SAAADI. The CDR3, as DNA: TGCGCCAGCAGCCCGGCAGGGTCGAGCAATCAGCCCCAGTACTTC. This sequence encodes CASSPAGSSNQPQYF.

The J gene is TRBJ2-1, the V gene TRBV7-2; 8 nucleotides line up with TRBD1. Trimming at V came to 1 base and at J to 9 bases, leaving 8 bases not matched to a gene. Germline assignment: CDR1 SGHTA and CDR2 FQGNSA. The CDR3 is 15 residues long. The CDR3 sequence: CASSLVRGLLSEQFF. Here the CDR3 DNA reads TGTGCCAGCAGCTTAGTCAGGGGGCTTTTAAGTGAGCAGTTCTTC.

For this clonotype: A much larger clone differs from this one at a single base, so this may be a read error. The chain combines TRBV28 with TRBJ1-5, with TRBD1 as a possible D gene (5 bases). V shed 7 bases and J shed 3 bases, with 10 bases lying between them. The CDR3 consists of 13 residues. The germline CDR1 and CDR2 sequences are MDHEN and SYDVKM. The DNA of the CDR3 is TGTGCCAGCAACGGGACGTTCAATCAGCCCCAGCATTTT. Amino acids: CASNGTFNQPQHF. The entire variable domain, with the rest obtained from reference TRBV28 and TRBJ1-5, is as follows: DVKVTQSSRYLVKRTGEKVFLECVQDMDHENMFWYRQDPGLGLRLIYFSYDVKMKEKGDIPEGYSVSREKKERFSLILESASTNQTSMYLCASNGTFNQPQHFGDGTRLSIL.